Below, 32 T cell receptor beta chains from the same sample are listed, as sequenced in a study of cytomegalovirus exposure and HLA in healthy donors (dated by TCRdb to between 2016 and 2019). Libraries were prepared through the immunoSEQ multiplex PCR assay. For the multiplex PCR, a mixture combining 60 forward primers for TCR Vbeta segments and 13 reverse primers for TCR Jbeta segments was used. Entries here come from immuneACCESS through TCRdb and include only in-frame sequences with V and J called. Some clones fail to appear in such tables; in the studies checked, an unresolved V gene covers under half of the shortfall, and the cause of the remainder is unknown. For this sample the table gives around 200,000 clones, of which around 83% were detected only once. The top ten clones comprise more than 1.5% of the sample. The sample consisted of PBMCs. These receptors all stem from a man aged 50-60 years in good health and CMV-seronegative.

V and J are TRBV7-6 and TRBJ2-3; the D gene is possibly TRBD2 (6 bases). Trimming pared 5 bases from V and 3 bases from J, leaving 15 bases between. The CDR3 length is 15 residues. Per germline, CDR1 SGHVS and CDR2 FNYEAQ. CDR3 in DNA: TGTGCCAGCAGCCTAGGGGACTTGGGAACAGATACGCAGTATTTT. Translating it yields CASSLGDLGTDTQYF.

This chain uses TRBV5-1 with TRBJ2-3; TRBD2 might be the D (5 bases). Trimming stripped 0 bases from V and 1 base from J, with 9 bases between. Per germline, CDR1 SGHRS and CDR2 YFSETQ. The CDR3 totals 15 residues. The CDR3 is CASSLGRAGTDTQYF. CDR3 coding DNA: TGCGCCAGCAGCTTGGGTCGAGCGGGCACAGATACGCAGTATTTT.

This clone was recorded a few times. DNA of the CDR3: TGCGCCAGCAGCCACGACAGGGGGTGGGAAAACACCATATATTTT. It codes for CASSHDRGWENTIYF. The chain is built from TRBV4-3 and TRBJ1-3; 9 positions agree with TRBD1. With V trimmed by 3 bases and J by 6 bases, 6 bases remained unmatched. CDR1 and CDR2 from the germline V gene are LGHNA and YSLEER. This CDR3 is 15 amino acids long.

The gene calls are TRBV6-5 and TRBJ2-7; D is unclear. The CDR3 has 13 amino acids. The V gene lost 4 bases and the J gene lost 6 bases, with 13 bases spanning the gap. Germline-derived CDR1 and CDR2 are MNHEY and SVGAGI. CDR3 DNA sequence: TGTGCCAGCAGTTCCCTTTTTTCGTTCGAGCAGTACTTC. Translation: CASSSLFSFEQYF.

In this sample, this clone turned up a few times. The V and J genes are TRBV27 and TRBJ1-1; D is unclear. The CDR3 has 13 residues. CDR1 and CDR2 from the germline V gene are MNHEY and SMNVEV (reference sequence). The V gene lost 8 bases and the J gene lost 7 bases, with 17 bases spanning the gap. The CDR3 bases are TGTGCCAGCGGGTTTCAATCTTCGGGTGAAGCTTTCTTT. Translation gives CASGFQSSGEAFF.

CDR3: CASSPAVGRRAQYF. In DNA, the CDR3 is TGTGCCAGCAGCCCCGCCGTAGGCCGGAGGGCCCAGTACTTC. The rearrangement joins TRBV5-4 to TRBJ2-5; weak D call: TRBD2 (6 bases). Germline loops: CDR1 SGHNT, CDR2 YYREEE (reference sequence). The CDR3 consists of 14 residues. With 4 bases removed from V and 9 bases from J, the gap between germline ends came to 19 bases. The full variable domain, with the rest looked up from reference TRBV5-4 and TRBJ2-5, is ETGVTQSPTHLIKTRGQQVTLRCSSQSGHNTVSWYQQALGQGPQFIFQYYREEENGRGNFPPRFSGLQFPNYSSELNVNALELDDSALYLCASSPAVGRRAQYFGPGTRLLVL.

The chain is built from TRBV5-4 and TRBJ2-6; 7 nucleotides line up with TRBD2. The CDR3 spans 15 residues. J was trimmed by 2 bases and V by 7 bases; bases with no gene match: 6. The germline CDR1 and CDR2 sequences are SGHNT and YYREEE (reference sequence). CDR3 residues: CASRAGVTGANVLTF. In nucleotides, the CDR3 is TGTGCCAGCCGGGCGGGAGTGACTGGGGCCAACGTCCTGACTTTC.

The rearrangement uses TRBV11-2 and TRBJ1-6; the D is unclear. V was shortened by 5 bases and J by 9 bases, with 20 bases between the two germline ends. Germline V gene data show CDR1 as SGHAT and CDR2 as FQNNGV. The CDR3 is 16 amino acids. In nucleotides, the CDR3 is TGTGCCAGCAGCGCACATCAGGTCTCCAGCGGTTCACCCCTCCACTTT. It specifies CASSAHQVSSGSPLHF.

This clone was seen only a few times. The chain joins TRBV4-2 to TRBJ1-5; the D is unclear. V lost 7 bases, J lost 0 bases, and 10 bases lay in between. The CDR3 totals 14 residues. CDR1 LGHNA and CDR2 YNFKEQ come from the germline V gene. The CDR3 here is CASNLAVSNQPQHF. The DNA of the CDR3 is TGTGCCAGCAACCTAGCGGTTAGCAATCAGCCCCAGCATTTT.

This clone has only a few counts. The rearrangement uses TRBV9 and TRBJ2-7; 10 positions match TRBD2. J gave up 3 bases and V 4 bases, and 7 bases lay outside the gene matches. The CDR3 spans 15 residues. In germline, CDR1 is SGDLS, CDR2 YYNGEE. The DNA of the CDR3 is TGTGCCAGCAGCCCCTCACTAGCGGGATTCTACGAGCAGTACTTC. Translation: CASSPSLAGFYEQYF.

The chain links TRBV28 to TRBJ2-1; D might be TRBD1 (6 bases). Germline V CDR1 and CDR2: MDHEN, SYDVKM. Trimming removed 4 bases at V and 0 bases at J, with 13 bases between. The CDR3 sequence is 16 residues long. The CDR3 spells CASSWGQGSSYNEQFF. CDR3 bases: TGTGCCAGCAGTTGGGGACAAGGAAGCTCCTACAATGAGCAGTTCTTC.

The CDR3 reads CAWSVALAGTYEQYF. CDR3 in DNA: TGTGCCTGGAGTGTAGCCCTAGCGGGGACCTACGAGCAGTACTTC. The chain carries TRBV30 and TRBJ2-7; 9 nucleotides align to TRBD2. The germline gives CDR1 GTSNPN, CDR2 SVGIG (reference sequence). Trimming at V came to 0 bases and at J to 2 bases, leaving 5 bases not matched to a gene. The CDR3 is made up of 15 amino acids.

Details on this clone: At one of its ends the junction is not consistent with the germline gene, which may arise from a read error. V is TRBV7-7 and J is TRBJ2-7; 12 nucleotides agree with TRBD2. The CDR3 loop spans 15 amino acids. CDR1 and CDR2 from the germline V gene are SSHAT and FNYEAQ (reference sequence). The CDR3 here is CASSPGLAGTYEQYF. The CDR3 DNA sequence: TGTGCTAGCAGCCCAGGACTAGCGGGAACATACGAGCAGTACTTC.

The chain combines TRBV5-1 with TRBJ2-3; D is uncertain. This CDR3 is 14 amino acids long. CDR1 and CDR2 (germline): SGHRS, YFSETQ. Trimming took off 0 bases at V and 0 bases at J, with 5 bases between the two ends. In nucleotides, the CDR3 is TGCGCCAGCAGCTTGGACAGAAGCACAGATACGCAGTATTTT. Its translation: CASSLDRSTDTQYF.

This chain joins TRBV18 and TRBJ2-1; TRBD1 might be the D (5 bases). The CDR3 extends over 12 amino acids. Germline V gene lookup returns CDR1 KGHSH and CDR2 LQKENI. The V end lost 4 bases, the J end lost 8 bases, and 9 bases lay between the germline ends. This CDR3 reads CASSLQDHEQFF. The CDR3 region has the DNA TGTGCCAGCTCACTACAGGACCATGAGCAGTTCTTC.

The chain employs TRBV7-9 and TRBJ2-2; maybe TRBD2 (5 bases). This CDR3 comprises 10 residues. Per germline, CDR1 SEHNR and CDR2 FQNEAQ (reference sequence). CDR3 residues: CAAAGGELFF. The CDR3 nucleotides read TGTGCAGCGGCTGGCGGGGAGCTGTTTTTT.

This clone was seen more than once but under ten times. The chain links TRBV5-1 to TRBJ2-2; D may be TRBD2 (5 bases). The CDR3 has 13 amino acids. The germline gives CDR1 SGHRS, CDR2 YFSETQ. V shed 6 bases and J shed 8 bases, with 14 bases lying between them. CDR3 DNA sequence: TGCGCCAGCAATTCGGGAAGGCGGGGGGAGCTGTTTTTT. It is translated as CASNSGRRGELFF.

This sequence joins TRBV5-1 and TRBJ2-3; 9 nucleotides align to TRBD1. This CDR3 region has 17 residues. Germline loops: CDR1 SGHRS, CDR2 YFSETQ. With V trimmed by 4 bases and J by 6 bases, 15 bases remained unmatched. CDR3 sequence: CASSRNPGQGASDTQYF. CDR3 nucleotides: TGCGCCAGCAGCAGAAACCCGGGACAGGGTGCGTCGGATACGCAGTATTTT.

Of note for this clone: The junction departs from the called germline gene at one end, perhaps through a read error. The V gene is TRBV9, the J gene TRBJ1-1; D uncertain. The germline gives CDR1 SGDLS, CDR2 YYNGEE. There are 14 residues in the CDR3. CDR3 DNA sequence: TGTGCCAGCAGCGTCCAGGATAGATACACTGAAGTTTTCTTT. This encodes CASSVQDRYTEVFF. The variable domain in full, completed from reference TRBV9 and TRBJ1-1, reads DSGVTQTPKHLITATGQRVTLRCSPRSGDLSVYWYQQSLDQGLQFLIQYYNGEERAKGNILERFSAQQFPDLHSELNLSSLELGDSALYFCASSVQDRYTEVFFGQGTRLTVV.

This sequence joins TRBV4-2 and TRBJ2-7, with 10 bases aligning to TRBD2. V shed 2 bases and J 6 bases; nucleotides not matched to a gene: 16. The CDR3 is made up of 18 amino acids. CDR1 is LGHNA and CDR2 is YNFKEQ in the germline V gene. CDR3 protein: CASSQNVIAGGQSGEQYF. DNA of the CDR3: TGTGCCAGCAGCCAAAACGTAATAGCGGGGGGCCAATCCGGCGAGCAGTACTTC.

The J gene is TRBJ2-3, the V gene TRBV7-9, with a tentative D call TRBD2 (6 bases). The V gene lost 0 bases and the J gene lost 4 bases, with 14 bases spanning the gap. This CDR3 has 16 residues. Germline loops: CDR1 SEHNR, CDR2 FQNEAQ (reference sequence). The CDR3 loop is CASSLASLARADTQYF. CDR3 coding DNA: TGTGCCAGCAGCTTAGCAAGTCTAGCGAGGGCAGATACGCAGTATTTT.

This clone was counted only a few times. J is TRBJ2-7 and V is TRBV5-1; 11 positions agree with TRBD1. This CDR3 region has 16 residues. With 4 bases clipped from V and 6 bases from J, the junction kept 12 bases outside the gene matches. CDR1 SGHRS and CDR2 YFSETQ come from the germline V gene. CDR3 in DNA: TGCGCCAGCAGCAAACGCGCCGGGACAGGGGGGCCCGAGCAGTACTTC. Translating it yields CASSKRAGTGGPEQYF.

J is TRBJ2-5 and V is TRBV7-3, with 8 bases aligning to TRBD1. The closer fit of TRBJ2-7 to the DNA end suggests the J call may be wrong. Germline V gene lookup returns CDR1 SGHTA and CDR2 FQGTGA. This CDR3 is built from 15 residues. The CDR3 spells CASSLGQGAAYEQYF. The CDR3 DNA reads TGTGCCAGCAGCTTAGGACAGGGTGCCGCCTACGAGCAGTACTTC.

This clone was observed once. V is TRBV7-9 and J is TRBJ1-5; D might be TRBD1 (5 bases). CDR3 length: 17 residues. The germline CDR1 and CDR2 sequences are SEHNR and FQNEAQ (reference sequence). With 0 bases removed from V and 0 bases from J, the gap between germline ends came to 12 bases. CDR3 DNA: TGTGCCAGCAGCTTAGCGTGGGCAGGGTATAGCAATCAGCCCCAGCATTTT. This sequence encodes CASSLAWAGYSNQPQHF.

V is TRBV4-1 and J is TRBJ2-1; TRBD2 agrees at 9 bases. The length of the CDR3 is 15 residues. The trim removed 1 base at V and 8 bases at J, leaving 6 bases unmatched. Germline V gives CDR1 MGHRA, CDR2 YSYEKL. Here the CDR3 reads CASSQAGLAFDEQFF. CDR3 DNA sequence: TGCGCCAGCAGCCAAGCGGGACTAGCCTTCGATGAGCAGTTCTTC.

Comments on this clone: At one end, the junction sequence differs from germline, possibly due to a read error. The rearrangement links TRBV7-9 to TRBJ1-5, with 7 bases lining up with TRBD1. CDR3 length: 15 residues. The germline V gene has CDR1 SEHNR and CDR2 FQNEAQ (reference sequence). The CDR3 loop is CSSSLVGQLNQPQHF. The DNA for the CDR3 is TGTTCCAGCAGCTTAGTGGGACAGCTCAATCAGCCCCAGCATTTT.

The CDR3 nucleotides are TGTGCCAGCAGCGTTTCGATTAGCGGGAGGAGAGAGACCCAGTACTTC. The encoded protein is CASSVSISGRRETQYF. V usage is TRBV9 and J usage is TRBJ2-5; TRBD2 matches at 10 bases. Germline CDR1 SGDLS, CDR2 YYNGEE. The CDR3 is made up of 16 amino acids. The ends lost 2 bases at V and 4 bases at J; junction bases unmatched: 8.

The CDR3 here is CASSDVASARTDTQYF. Written as DNA, the CDR3 is TGTGCCAGCAGTGATGTAGCTAGCGCACGCACAGATACGCAGTATTTT. V gene TRBV6-1 combines with J gene TRBJ2-3; TRBD2 might be the D (6 bases). The CDR3 is 16 amino acids. From germline, CDR1 is MNHNS and CDR2 SASEGT. The ends were cut back, 3 bases at V and 1 base at J, with 14 bases in the middle.

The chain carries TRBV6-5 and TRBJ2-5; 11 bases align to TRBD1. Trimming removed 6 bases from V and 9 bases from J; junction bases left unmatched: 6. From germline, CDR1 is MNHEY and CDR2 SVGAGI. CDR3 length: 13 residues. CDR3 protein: CASRRDRGLSQYF. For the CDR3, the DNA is TGTGCCAGCAGGAGGGACAGGGGGTTGTCCCAGTACTTC.

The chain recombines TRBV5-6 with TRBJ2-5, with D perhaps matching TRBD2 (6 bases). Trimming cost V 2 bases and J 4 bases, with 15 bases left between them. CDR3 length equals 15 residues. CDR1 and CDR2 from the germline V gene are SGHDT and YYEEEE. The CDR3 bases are TGTGCCAGCAGCTTCCCGGTGCGGGGCGGAGAGACCCAGTACTTC. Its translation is CASSFPVRGGETQYF.

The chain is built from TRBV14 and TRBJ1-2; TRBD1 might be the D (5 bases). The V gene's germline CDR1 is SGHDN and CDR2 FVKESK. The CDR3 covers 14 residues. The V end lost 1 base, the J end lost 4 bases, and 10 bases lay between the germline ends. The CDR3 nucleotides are TGTGCCAGCAGCCAAGCCCGGACAATCTATGGCTACACCTTC. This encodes CASSQARTIYGYTF.

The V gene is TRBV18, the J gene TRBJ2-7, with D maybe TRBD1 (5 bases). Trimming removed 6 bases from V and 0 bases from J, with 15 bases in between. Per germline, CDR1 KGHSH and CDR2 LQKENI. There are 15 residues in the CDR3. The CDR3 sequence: CASSPLSDSSYEQYF. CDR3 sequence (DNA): TGTGCCAGCTCTCCCCTCAGCGACAGCTCCTACGAGCAGTACTTC. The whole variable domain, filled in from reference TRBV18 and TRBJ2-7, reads NAGVMQNPRHLVRRRGQEARLRCSPMKGHSHVYWYRQLPEEGLKFMVYLQKENIIDESGMPKERFSAEFPKEGPSILRIQQVVRGDSAAYFCASSPLSDSSYEQYFGPGTRLTVT.